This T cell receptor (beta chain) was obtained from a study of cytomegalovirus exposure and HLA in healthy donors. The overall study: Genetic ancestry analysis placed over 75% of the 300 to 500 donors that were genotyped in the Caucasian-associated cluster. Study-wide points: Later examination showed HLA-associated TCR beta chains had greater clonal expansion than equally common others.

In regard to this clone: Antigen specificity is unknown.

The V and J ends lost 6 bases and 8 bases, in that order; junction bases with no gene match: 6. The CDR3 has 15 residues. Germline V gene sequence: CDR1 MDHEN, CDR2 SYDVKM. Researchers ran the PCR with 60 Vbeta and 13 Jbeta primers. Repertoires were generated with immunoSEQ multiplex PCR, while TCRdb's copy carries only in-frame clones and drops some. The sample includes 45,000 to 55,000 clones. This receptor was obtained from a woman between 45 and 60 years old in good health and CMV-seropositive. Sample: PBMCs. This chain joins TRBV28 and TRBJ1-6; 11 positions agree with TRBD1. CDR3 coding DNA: TGTGCCAGCAGCTGGGGACAGGGGGTTGATTCACCCCTCCACTTT. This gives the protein CASSWGQGVDSPLHF.